A selection of T cell receptor beta chains follows, all from one sample in a study of identical twins. TCRdb recomputed calls from the 5' RACE reads with MiXCR, one row per CDR3 protein. The sample comprises 350,000 to 450,000 distinct CDR3 sequences, around 18% of which are singletons, and 12% rests with the top ten. Material: naive T cells sorted from blood. These receptors were obtained from a man aged 45 to 65 in good health. Both conserved end residues are trimmed from each CDR3. A D gene is named only where the DNA matches it firmly.

v_gene,d_gene,j_gene,CDR3aa
TRBV20-1,TRBD1,TRBJ2-3,SATSRDRDTDTQY
TRBV20-1,TRBD2,TRBJ2-1,SARVPAGKQHNEQF
TRBV20-1,TRBD2,TRBJ2-3,SDTVAGRGGDTQY
TRBV20-1,-,TRBJ1-4,SAMDRTNEKLF
TRBV5-1,-,TRBJ1-2,ASSIGHSYGYT
TRBV20-1,-,TRBJ1-6,SARVLVSPLH
TRBV29-1,-,TRBJ2-1,SVSGGYNEQF
TRBV20-1,-,TRBJ1-5,SAKDGGHLRNQPQH
TRBV20-1,TRBD2,TRBJ2-1,SARPLAGTYNEQF
TRBV5-5,-,TRBJ2-3,ASSLVLASPDTQY
TRBV20-1,TRBD2,TRBJ2-5,SARDVLVGSGGQETQY
TRBV4-1,-,TRBJ2-7,ASSQEGGYEQY
TRBV11-2,-,TRBJ1-4,ASSRGGEKLF
TRBV5-1,TRBD2,TRBJ2-3,ASSLNRQRGGTDTQY
TRBV11-2,TRBD1,TRBJ2-1,ASSEGTVPYNEQF
TRBV5-1,-,TRBJ2-1,ASSLSAMEQF
TRBV12-3/TRBV12-4,TRBD1,TRBJ1-5,ASSSRDSNQPQH
TRBV20-1,-,TRBJ2-7,SADQGLSYEQY
TRBV29-1,-,TRBJ2-1,SVTGRARDEQF
TRBV7-2,-,TRBJ1-1,ASSLANGLVNTEAF
TRBV7-2,TRBD2,TRBJ2-2,ASSSKSSGGGGELF
TRBV6-1,-,TRBJ2-7,ASQTTQGPYEQY
TRBV4-1,-,TRBJ2-5,ASSQDHGGGETQY